This record looks at one TCR beta chain sequence and its context. The antigen it binds to is not known. One junction end does not reproduce the germline sequence, and a read error may be involved. The meaning of the sample's time point label: week 5, during vaccination. A 20-mer mutant IDH1 peptide at 300 micrograms in Montanide made up each vaccine dose, which was injected subcutaneously together with topical imiquimod. Donors had newly diagnosed WHO grade 3 or 4 IDH1-mutant astrocytomas with loss of nuclear ATRX. The samples were drawn from NOA16, a multicentre, single-arm, open-label phase I trial in Germany that tested a mutant IDH1 peptide vaccine in humans for the first time. Genomic DNA for TCRB sequencing was extracted from EDTA blood using the DNeasy Blood and Tissue Kit. The method behind the library was the immunoSEQ multiplex PCR assay. Rearranged TCR beta chain sequences were amplified using the hsTCRB Kit according to the manufacturer's protocol. Sequencing of TCRB libraries was carried out on an Illumina MiSeq. Per the authors' processing: The kit vendor's proprietary platform handled demultiplexing, trimming and gene mapping. The source is immuneACCESS, and TCRdb retained only in-frame sequences with V and J called. Part of the clones is not carried over; for the studies checked, unresolved V genes explain less than half of this, and the remainder is unexplained. The V and J calls and clone size come from that table; D and trimming were worked out from the DNA. This sample is represented by 9,500 to 12,000 clones; roughly 87% of them were singletons. Around 6.3% of the sample rests with the top ten.

This entry belongs to a study of a mutant IDH1 vaccine in newly diagnosed glioma (dated by TCRdb to the early 2020s). For the wider study: Patients received eight vaccinations in weeks 1, 3, 5, 7, 11, 15, 19 and 23, corresponding to visits V03 through V10. Peripheral blood was drawn at six visits: V03 (baseline), V05, V07, V10, V12 and V13. In the chemotherapy-containing groups, vaccination started alongside temozolomide cycles, whereas in patients who had radiotherapy alone it started 4-6 weeks after radiotherapy. Of the approximately 30 treated patients, roughly 60% were male and approximately 38% were female, and the mean age was approximately 40 years. Prior to enrollment, patients had been given standard therapy consisting of radiotherapy alone, temozolomide alone, or radiochemotherapy with temozolomide, with the combination given to most patients. Longitudinal TCRB deep sequencing was done for 25 to 30 treated patients, wherever samples were available for exploratory analyses.

CDR1 and CDR2 are read off the germline V gene as KGHSH and LQKENI. Its CDR3 holds 14 amino acids, cysteine through phenylalanine. The retained sequence is limited to the CDR3, 42 bases, with the frame set at the first base. Study-wide findings and limitations: According to the authors, sample limitations meant that analyses of patient blood samples could not be reproduced. Pseudoprogression seemed to be unrelated to changes in the top peripheral T cell clonotypes found by TCRB sequencing. PBMC samples for TCRB deep sequencing were selected based on availability. Immune responses induced by the vaccine were seen in over 80% of patients across multiple MHC alleles.

The rearranged segments are TRBV18 and TRBJ1-1; possibly the D gene is TRBD1, per 5 matching bases. Sequencing used PBMCs, obtained from a glioma patient whose treatment included an IDH1 peptide vaccine. This clonotype originated in a woman aged 35 to 49 with glioma. Some clones in this sample may be carry-over from other donors' samples. CDR3 region: CAGSPQTANTEAFF. Here is the DNA: TGTGCCGGCTCACCACAGACAGCGAACACTGAAGCTTTCTTT.